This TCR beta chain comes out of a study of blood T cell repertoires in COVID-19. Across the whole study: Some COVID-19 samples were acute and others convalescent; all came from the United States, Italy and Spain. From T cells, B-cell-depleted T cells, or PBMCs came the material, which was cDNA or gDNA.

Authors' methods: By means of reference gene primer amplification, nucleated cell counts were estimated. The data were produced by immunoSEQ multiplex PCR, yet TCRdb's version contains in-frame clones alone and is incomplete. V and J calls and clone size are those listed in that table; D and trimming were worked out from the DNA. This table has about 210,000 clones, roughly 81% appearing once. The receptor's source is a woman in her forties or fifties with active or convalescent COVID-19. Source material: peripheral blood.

The CDR3 bases are TGCGCCAGCAGCCAGACAGCGAACACCGGGGAGCTGTTTTTT. Translation: CASSQTANTGELFF. This rearrangement joins TRBV5-1 to TRBJ2-2; tentative D call: TRBD1 (5 bases). The CDR3 consists of 14 residues. V was cut by 4 bases and J by 0 bases, with 7 bases left in between. CDR1 and CDR2 from the germline V gene are SGHRS and YFSETQ. Full variable domain (remainder filled in from reference TRBV5-1 and TRBJ2-2): KAGVTQTPRYLIKTRGQQVTLSCSPISGHRSVSWYQQTPGQGLQFLFEYFSETQRNKGNFPGRFSGRQFSNSRSEMNVSTLELGDSALYLCASSQTANTGELFFGEGSRLTVL.